This TCR beta chain was sequenced during a study of OX40 agonist ivuxolimab in advanced cancers. As for the study in general: Partial responses were observed in three patients, of whom one had hepatocellular carcinoma and two had cutaneous melanoma.

Libraries were prepared by immunoSEQ multiplex PCR; TCRdb keeps only in-frame clonotypes and omits some of them. The sample includes some 86,000 clones, approximately 94% of them seen just once. With V trimmed by 4 bases and J by 4 bases, 2 bases remained unmatched. CDR3 length: 13 amino acids. Germline lookup yields CDR1 KGHSH and CDR2 LQKENI. This sample comprised CD4+ or CD8+ T cells sorted from blood, obtained in a trial of the OX40 agonist ivuxolimab. This rearrangement joins TRBV18 to TRBJ2-7, with 9 bases fitting TRBD1. This TCR derives from an adult with an advanced solid tumor such as melanoma, head and neck, liver or kidney cancer. The CDR3 DNA reads TGTGCCAGCTCACTGACAGGGGGTTACGAGCAGTACTTC. Translating gives CASSLTGGYEQYF. Looking up the rest from reference TRBV18 and TRBJ2-7 gives the full variable domain: NAGVMQNPRHLVRRRGQEARLRCSPMKGHSHVYWYRQLPEEGLKFMVYLQKENIIDESGMPKERFSAEFPKEGPSILRIQQVVRGDSAAYFCASSLTGGYEQYFGPGTRLTVT.